The 19 T cell receptor beta chains in this list originate from one sample, sequenced in a study of T cell responses to AZD1222 COVID-19 vaccine. Measured with immunoSEQ multiplex PCR; TCRdb has only the in-frame clones, and not every one. The sample lists more than 150,000 clones; around 94% were seen once. Source: peripheral blood, taken on day 0 of AZD1222 vaccination. The receptors come from an adult in good health.

J is TRBJ2-7 and V is TRBV10-2; no clear D gene. This CDR3 is built from 14 residues. Between the trimmed V and J ends, which lost 7 bases and 3 bases, there was a span of 16 bases. Germline V gene sequence: CDR1 WSHSY, CDR2 SAAADI. Here the CDR3 reads CASTAVGFNYEQYF. CDR3 nucleotides: TGCGCCAGCACGGCGGTAGGCTTCAACTACGAGCAGTACTTC.

The J gene is TRBJ2-7, the V gene TRBV18, with D perhaps given as TRBD1 or TRBD2 (5 bases each). This CDR3 has 15 amino acids. Germline CDR1 KGHSH, CDR2 LQKENI. Deletions cut 6 bases from V and 5 bases from J, with 20 bases between. The CDR3 loop reads CASSRGQGRENEQYF. The CDR3 nucleotides are TGTGCCAGCTCGAGGGGTCAAGGCAGGGAAAACGAGCAGTACTTC.

The V call is TRBV28, the J call TRBJ1-2; D is uncertain. The V end was cut by 3 bases, the J end by 7 bases, with 18 bases between. The CDR3 spans 15 residues. Germline V lookup: CDR1 MDHEN, CDR2 SYDVKM. The CDR3 nucleotides read TGTGCCAGCAGTTTGCAACTCCTGTTTGACCCTGGCTACACCTTC. Translation gives CASSLQLLFDPGYTF.

This chain joins TRBV19 and TRBJ2-5; 10 bases are shared with TRBD2. The junction had 17 bases not matched to a gene; V was cut back by 5 bases and J by 5 bases. Germline CDR1 reads LNHDA; CDR2 reads SQIVND (reference sequence). This CDR3 is built from 18 residues. CDR3 nucleotide sequence: TGTGCCAGTAGTGGAGGAGGGCTAGCGGGGGCCCGGGGGGAGACCCAGTACTTC. Its protein product is CASSGGGLAGARGETQYF.

This chain connects TRBV29-1 to TRBJ1-2; D might be TRBD1 (6 bases). Germline-derived CDR1 and CDR2 are SQVTM and ANQGSEA. The CDR3 spans 12 residues. The V end lost 7 bases, the J end lost 5 bases, and 14 bases lay between the germline ends. CDR3 coding DNA: TGCAGCGGGGTGGTGGGGGCATATGGCTACACCTTC. Amino acids: CSGVVGAYGYTF.

The chain combines TRBV6-6 with TRBJ1-5, with D unresolved. CDR1 MNHNY and CDR2 SVGAGI come from the germline V gene (reference sequence). Trimming stripped 7 bases from V and 0 bases from J, with 10 bases between. The CDR3 covers 14 residues. Here the CDR3 DNA reads TGTGCCAGCACCCCCAATTATAGCAATCAGCCCCAGCATTTT. It codes for CASTPNYSNQPQHF.

The chain recombines TRBV5-1 with TRBJ1-4, with no clear D. Trimming left V 0 bases short and J 7 bases short, with 13 bases between. Germline CDR1 SGHRS, CDR2 YFSETQ. CDR3 length: 15 amino acids. The CDR3 DNA reads as TGCGCCAGCAGCTTGGGGTCCAGACCTCTTGAAAAACTGTTTTTT. Protein product: CASSLGSRPLEKLFF.

This chain joins TRBV19 and TRBJ1-2; tentative D call: TRBD1 (6 bases). This CDR3 contains 13 residues. Trimming pared 5 bases from V and 7 bases from J, leaving 14 bases between. The germline V gene has CDR1 LNHDA and CDR2 SQIVND (reference sequence). The CDR3 loop reads CASSLGGVGGYTF. CDR3 nucleotides: TGTGCCAGTAGTCTAGGGGGAGTTGGTGGCTACACCTTC.

The rearrangement links TRBV2 to TRBJ2-1; 13 positions agree with TRBD2. There are 20 residues in the CDR3. Germline V lookup: CDR1 SNHLY, CDR2 FYNNEI. Trimming removed 4 bases from V and 0 bases from J; junction bases left unmatched: 12. CDR3 region: CASSGKGLAGRTGSYNEQFF. The CDR3 nucleotides read TGTGCCAGCAGTGGGAAGGGACTAGCGGGACGAACTGGCTCCTACAATGAGCAGTTCTTC.

This chain joins TRBV19 and TRBJ2-5; D gene ambiguous. The ends were cut back, 6 bases at V and 6 bases at J, with 14 bases in the middle. The CDR3 totals 13 residues. CDR1 and CDR2 from the germline V gene are LNHDA and SQIVND (reference sequence). CDR3 in DNA: TGTGCCAGTAGCTTGGACGGTGGGAAGACCCAGTACTTC. It is translated as CASSLDGGKTQYF.

The V and J genes are TRBV13 and TRBJ2-2, with D perhaps TRBD1 (6 bases). The germline V gene encodes CDR1 PRHDT and CDR2 FYEKMQ (reference sequence). CDR3 length equals 14 residues. Trimming took off 3 bases at V and 7 bases at J, with 12 bases between the two ends. CDR3 residues: CASSLGNRVGELFF. The CDR3 DNA reads as TGTGCCAGCAGCTTGGGGAACAGGGTCGGGGAGCTGTTTTTT.

The chain couples TRBV2 to TRBJ2-1; D ambiguous. Germline V CDR1 and CDR2: SNHLY, FYNNEI. This CDR3 is built from 13 residues. Trimming left V 3 bases short and J 4 bases short, with 7 bases between. CDR3 sequence (DNA): TGTGCCAGCAGTGATCTTGAGTACAATGAGCAGTTCTTC. Encoded protein: CASSDLEYNEQFF.

This clone was observed a single time. This rearrangement joins TRBV11-1 to TRBJ2-1; D remains unclear. Trimming took off 8 bases at V and 8 bases at J, with 16 bases between the two ends. This CDR3 spans 13 amino acids. Per germline, CDR1 SGHAT and CDR2 FQDESV (reference sequence). The DNA for the CDR3 is TGTGCCAGCTTGAGGAGTCTAAAGGATGAGCAGTTCTTC. Translating gives CASLRSLKDEQFF.

A single count supports this clone. The gene calls are TRBV7-8 and TRBJ1-2, with D uncertain. This CDR3 region has 12 residues. Germline CDR1 and CDR2: SGHVS and FQNEAQ. V lost 1 base and J lost 8, with 8 bases in between. In nucleotides, the CDR3 is TGTGCCAGCAGCTTAGAAAGGACGGGCTACACCTTC. As protein: CASSLERTGYTF.

The chain is built from TRBV10-3 and TRBJ1-4; D might be TRBD1 (6 bases). Trimming took off 2 bases at V and 0 bases at J, with 19 bases between the two ends. The CDR3 totals 19 residues. The germline V gene encodes CDR1 ENHRY and CDR2 SYGVKD. The CDR3 coding sequence is TGTGCCATCAGTGAGGGGGGGCCAATCCCCGTTGCAACTAATGAAAAACTGTTTTTT. Residues: CAISEGGPIPVATNEKLFF.

The chain uses TRBV19 and TRBJ1-3; no definite D call. Germline loops: CDR1 LNHDA, CDR2 SQIVND (reference sequence). The CDR3 runs to 13 residues. The V end was cut by 7 bases, the J end by 3 bases, with 10 bases between. CDR3 sequence (DNA): TGTGCCAGTACCCTTGGGATTGGAAACACCATATATTTT. Protein product: CASTLGIGNTIYF.

The chain links TRBV5-5 to TRBJ2-1; possible D gene TRBD2, 5 bases. V dropped 3 bases and J dropped 7 bases, with 14 bases sitting between them. This CDR3 spans 14 amino acids. CDR1 is SGHKS, CDR2 YYEKEE, per germline (reference sequence). The CDR3 is CASSSRAALNEQFF. CDR3 coding DNA: TGTGCCAGCAGCTCTAGAGCGGCCCTAAATGAGCAGTTCTTC.

The chain carries TRBV14 and TRBJ2-1; D is uncertain. Between the trimmed V and J ends, which lost 4 bases and 8 bases, there was a span of 9 bases. The CDR3 has 12 residues. The germline V gene has CDR1 SGHDN and CDR2 FVKESK. The CDR3 protein is CASSPIPHEQFF. The CDR3 DNA follows: TGTGCCAGCAGCCCGATACCCCATGAGCAGTTCTTC.

V is TRBV10-3 and J is TRBJ1-1, with D perhaps matching TRBD1 (6 bases). This CDR3 spans 15 amino acids. V was clipped by 0 bases and J by 2 bases, with 10 bases between them. From germline, CDR1 is ENHRY and CDR2 SYGVKD. The CDR3 is CAISESPDSNTEAFF. In DNA, the CDR3 is TGTGCCATCAGTGAGTCCCCGGACAGCAACACTGAAGCTTTCTTT.